The T cell receptor (beta chain) under discussion was sequenced for a study of identical twins. The CDR3 extends over 16 amino acids. Trimming took 4 bases from V and 5 from J; bases not matched to a gene: 12. From germline, CDR1 is SGHRS and CDR2 YFSETQ. This clonotype has more than one count but fewer than ten. Its antigen is as yet unknown. Findings and caveats of the study: Insertions ran lower in abundant cord blood beta clonotypes, though not in memory repertoires.

With template switching, a universal primer site was added, and the cDNA carried unique molecular identifiers. MiXCR was run by TCRdb on the 5' RACE reads, yielding one entry per CDR3 protein. Counted here are 200,000 to 300,000 distinct CDR3 sequences, approximately 6.8% occurring once; the ten biggest clones make up under 6.5%. These data were likewise used in another study, on yellow fever vaccine responses in identical twins. Per that study: Reportedly, twins showed a vaccine T cell response that looked partly convergent and partly personalized.

The J gene is TRBJ1-1, the V gene TRBV5-1, with 9 bases that match TRBD1. Source material: CD8+ T cells sorted from blood. The receptor's source is a woman between 18 and 29 years old in good health. The CDR3 DNA reads TGCGCCAGCAGCCCCGGGGACAGGGTAGATTGGACTGAAGCTTTCTTT. Its translation is CASSPGDRVDWTEAFF.